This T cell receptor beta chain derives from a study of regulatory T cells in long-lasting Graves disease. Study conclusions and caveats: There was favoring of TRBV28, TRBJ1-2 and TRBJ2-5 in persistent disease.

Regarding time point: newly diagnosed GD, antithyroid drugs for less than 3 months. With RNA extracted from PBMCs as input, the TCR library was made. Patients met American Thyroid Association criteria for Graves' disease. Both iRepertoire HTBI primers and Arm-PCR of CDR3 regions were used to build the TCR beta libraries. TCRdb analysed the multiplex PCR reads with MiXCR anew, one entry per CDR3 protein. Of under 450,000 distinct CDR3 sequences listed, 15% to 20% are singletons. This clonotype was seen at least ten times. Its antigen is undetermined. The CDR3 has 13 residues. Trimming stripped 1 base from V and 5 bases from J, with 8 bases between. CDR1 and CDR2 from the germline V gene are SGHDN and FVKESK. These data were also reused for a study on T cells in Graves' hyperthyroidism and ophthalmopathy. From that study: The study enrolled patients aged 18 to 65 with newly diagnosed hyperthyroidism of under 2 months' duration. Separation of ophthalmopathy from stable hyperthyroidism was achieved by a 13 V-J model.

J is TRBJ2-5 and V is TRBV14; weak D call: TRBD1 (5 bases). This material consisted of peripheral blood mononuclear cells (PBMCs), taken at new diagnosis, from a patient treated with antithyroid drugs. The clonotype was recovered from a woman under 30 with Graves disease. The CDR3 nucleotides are TGTGCCAGCAGCCAAGCAGGGTTGGAGACCCAGTACTTC. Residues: CASSQAGLETQYF.